This T cell receptor beta chain was found in a study of T cells in localized non-small cell lung cancer. Study-level points and caveats: Uninvolved adjacent lung, not tumor, had the highest T cell clonality. The study sequenced only one region of the tumor. As a result, intratumor heterogeneity could not be excluded and remains possible. Longer overall survival associated with higher blood T cell density; shorter survival with higher adjacent-lung clonality. Paired adjacent lung recovered a median about 60 of the top 100 tumor clones.

Sequenced by immunoSEQ multiplex PCR; TCRdb stores in-frame clones only, minus some. Of 15,000 to 20,000 clones in the sample, roughly 82% were seen once. Trimming took off 4 bases at V and 7 bases at J, with 22 bases between the two ends. Germline CDR1 is SEHNR and CDR2 is FQNEAQ (reference sequence). The CDR3 length is 17 residues. As concerns this clone: Its antigen remains unidentified.

This clonotype was sampled from a male donor aged 60 or over with stage I lung adenocarcinoma. The starting material was peripheral blood, obtained before any cancer treatment. This chain uses TRBV7-9 with TRBJ2-2; TRBD1 is a possible D gene (5 bases). Here the CDR3 DNA reads TGTGCCAGCAGCTCCTCCGCCGTCAGGGCCCTAAACGGGGAGCTGTTTTTT. It encodes CASSSSAVRALNGELFF. Using reference TRBV7-9 and TRBJ2-2 for the parts outside the CDR3, the full variable domain is DTGVSQNPRHKITKRGQNVTFRCDPISEHNRLYWYRQTLGQGPEFLTYFQNEAQLEKSRLLSDRFSAERPKGSFSTLEIQRTEQGDSAMYLCASSSSAVRALNGELFFGEGSRLTVL.